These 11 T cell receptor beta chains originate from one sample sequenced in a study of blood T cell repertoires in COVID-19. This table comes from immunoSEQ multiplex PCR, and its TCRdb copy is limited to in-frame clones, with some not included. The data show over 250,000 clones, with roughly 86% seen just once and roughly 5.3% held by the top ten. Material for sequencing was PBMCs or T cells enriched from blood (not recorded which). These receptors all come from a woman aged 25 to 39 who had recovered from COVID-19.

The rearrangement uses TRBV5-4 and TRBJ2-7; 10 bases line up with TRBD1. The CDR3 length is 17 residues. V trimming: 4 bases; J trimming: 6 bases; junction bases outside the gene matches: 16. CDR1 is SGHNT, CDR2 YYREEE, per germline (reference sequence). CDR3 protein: CASSREKPGQGRFEQYF. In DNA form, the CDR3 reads TGTGCCAGCAGCCGTGAGAAACCGGGACAGGGGCGTTTCGAGCAGTACTTC.

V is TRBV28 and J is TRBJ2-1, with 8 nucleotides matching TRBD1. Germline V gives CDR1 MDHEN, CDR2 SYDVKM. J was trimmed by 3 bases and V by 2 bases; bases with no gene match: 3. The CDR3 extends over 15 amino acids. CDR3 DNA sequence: TGTGCCAGCAGTTTACAGGGGGCATACTACAATGAGCAGTTCTTC. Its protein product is CASSLQGAYYNEQFF.

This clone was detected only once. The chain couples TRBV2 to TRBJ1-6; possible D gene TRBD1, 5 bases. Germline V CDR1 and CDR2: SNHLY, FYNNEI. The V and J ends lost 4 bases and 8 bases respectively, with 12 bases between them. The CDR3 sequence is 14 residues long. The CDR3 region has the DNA TGTGCCAGCAGTGGGGCAGGGATGCATTCACCCCTCCACTTT. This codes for CASSGAGMHSPLHF.

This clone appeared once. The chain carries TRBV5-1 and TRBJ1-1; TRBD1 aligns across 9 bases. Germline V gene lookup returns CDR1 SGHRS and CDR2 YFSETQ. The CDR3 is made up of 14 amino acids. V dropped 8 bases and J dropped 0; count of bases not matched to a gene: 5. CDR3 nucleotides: TGCGCCAGTAAGGGACAGGGAATGAACACTGAAGCTTTCTTT. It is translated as CASKGQGMNTEAFF.

The CDR3 spells CASSLGVAGTRETQYF. CDR3 DNA sequence: TGCGCCAGCAGCTTGGGGGTAGCGGGGACGAGGGAGACCCAGTACTTC. The chain employs TRBV5-1 and TRBJ2-5; 8 positions agree with TRBD2. This CDR3 is 16 amino acids long. J lost 5 bases, V lost 0 bases, and 9 bases had no gene match. CDR1 and CDR2 from the germline V gene are SGHRS and YFSETQ.

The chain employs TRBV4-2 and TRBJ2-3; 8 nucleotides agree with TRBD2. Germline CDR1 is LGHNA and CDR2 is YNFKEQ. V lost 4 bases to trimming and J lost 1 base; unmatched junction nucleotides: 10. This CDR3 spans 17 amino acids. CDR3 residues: CASSRDVAGGRTDTQYF. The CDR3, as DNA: TGTGCCAGCAGCCGAGACGTGGCGGGGGGTCGCACAGATACGCAGTATTTT.

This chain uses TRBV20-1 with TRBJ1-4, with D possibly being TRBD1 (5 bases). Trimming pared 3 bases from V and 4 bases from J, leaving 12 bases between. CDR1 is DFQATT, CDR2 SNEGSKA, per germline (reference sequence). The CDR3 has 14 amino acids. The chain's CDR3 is CSASFPGINEKLFF. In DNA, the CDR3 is TGCAGTGCTAGTTTCCCAGGGATTAATGAAAAACTGTTTTTT.

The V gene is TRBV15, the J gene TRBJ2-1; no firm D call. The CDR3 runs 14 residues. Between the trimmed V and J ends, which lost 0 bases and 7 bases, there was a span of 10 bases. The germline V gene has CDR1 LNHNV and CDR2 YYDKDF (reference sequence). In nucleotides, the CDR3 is TGTGCCACCAGCAGAGAAGCTAACTGGAATGAGCAGTTCTTC. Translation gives CATSREANWNEQFF.

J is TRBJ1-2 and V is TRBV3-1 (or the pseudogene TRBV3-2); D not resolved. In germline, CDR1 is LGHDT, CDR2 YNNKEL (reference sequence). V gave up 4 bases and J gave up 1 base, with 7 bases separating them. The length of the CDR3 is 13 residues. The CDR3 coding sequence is TGTGCCAGCAGCCGTGAGATTAACTATGGCTACACCTTC. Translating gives CASSREINYGYTF.

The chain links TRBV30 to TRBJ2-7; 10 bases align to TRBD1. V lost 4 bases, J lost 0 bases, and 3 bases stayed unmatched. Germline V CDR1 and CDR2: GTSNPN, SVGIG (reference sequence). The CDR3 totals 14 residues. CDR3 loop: CAWTRDRGSYEQYF. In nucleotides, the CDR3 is TGTGCCTGGACCCGGGACAGGGGCTCCTACGAGCAGTACTTC.

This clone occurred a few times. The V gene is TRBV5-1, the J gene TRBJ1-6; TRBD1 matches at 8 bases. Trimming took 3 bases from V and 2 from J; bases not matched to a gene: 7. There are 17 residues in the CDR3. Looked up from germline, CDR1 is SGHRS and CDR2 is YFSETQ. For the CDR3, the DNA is TGCGCCAGCAGCTATGGACAGGGTGGGGCCTATAATTCACCCCTCCACTTT. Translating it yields CASSYGQGGAYNSPLHF.